These T cell receptor beta chains were read from a single sample in a study of blood T cells in healthy people across ages. MiXCR, applied by TCRdb to the 5' RACE reads, yields one record per CDR3 protein. The top ten clones hold 6.5% to 8.5% of a sample with roughly 1,300,000 distinct CDR3 sequences, 59% of them seen once. Sequences were obtained from blood. These receptors were collected from a man aged 18-30 years in good health. Each CDR3 is given with its conserved first and last residue. A D gene is named only where the DNA matches it firmly. Not every row has a clone size; where given, it reads once, few, many or a size class.

D gene,clone size,V gene,J gene,CDR3 protein,CDR3 DNA
TRBD2,.,TRBV20-1,TRBJ2-3,CSARELKPGLAGPDTQYF,TGCAGTGCTAGAGAACTTAAACCGGGACTAGCGGGACCAGATACGCAGTATTTT
.,.,TRBV12-3/TRBV12-4,TRBJ1-5,CASSTTNQPQHF,TGTGCCAGCAGTACGACGAATCAGCCCCAGCATTTT
.,.,TRBV10-1,TRBJ2-3,CASSWDLEEDTQYF,TGCGCCAGCAGCTGGGACTTAGAGGAAGATACGCAGTATTTT
.,.,TRBV6-2/TRBV6-3,TRBJ2-1,CATQTRSSYNEQFF,TGTGCCACCCAAACGCGAAGCTCCTACAATGAGCAGTTCTTC
.,.,TRBV29-1,TRBJ2-7,CSVDGTPEQYF,TGCAGCGTGGATGGGACTCCGGAGCAGTACTTC
.,.,TRBV7-2,TRBJ2-3,CAGSIVGSRTDTRYF,TGTGCCGGCAGCATCGTGGGATCTCGCACAGATACGCGGTATTTT
.,.,TRBV12-3/TRBV12-4,TRBJ2-2,CASRGRYTGELFF,TGTGCCAGCAGAGGACGGTACACCGGGGAGCTGTTTTTT
.,.,TRBV7-9,TRBJ1-2,CASSLALGGAAYYTF,TGTGCCAGCAGCTTAGCCCTGGGAGGGGCGGCGTACTACACCTTC
.,.,TRBV4-1,TRBJ2-7,CASSWKDNSYEQYF,TGCGCCAGCAGCTGGAAAGACAACTCCTACGAGCAGTACTTC
TRBD2,.,TRBV5-1,TRBJ2-3,CASRETSPAHDTQYF,TGCGCCAGCAGGGAGACTAGCCCGGCACACGATACGCAGTATTTT
.,.,TRBV7-9,TRBJ2-1,CATLLGGAEQFF,TGTGCCACCTTACTCGGCGGGGCGGAGCAGTTCTTC
TRBD1,.,TRBV27,TRBJ2-3,CASSKQGAGTDTQYF,TGTGCCAGCAGTAAACAGGGGGCAGGAACAGATACGCAGTATTTT
TRBD1,.,TRBV4-2,TRBJ1-6,CASSRSTGANSPLHF,TGTGCCAGCAGCCGATCGACAGGGGCTAATTCACCCCTCCACTTT
.,.,TRBV5-5,TRBJ1-2,CASSFLGSGPPDGYTF,TGTGCCAGCAGCTTTTTGGGGAGCGGACCCCCCGATGGCTACACCTTC
TRBD1,.,TRBV7-6,TRBJ2-7,CASSITGGATYF,TGTGCCAGCAGCATCACAGGGGGTGCGACGTACTTC
.,.,TRBV7-9,TRBJ2-3,CASSLVLPDTQYF,TGTGCCAGCAGCTTAGTTCTCCCAGATACGCAGTATTTT
TRBD1,few,TRBV4-1,TRBJ2-1,CASRQRGQVGNEQFF,TGCGCCAGCAGGCAAAGGGGACAGGTGGGCAATGAGCAGTTCTTC
.,.,TRBV20-1,TRBJ1-5,CSEPKGNQPQHF,TGCAGTGAGCCAAAGGGAAATCAGCCCCAGCATTTT
.,.,TRBV15,TRBJ1-1,CATSSPWTTRTEAFF,TGTGCCACCAGCAGTCCGTGGACGACGAGGACTGAAGCTTTCTTT
TRBD2,.,TRBV20-1,TRBJ2-5,CSAREALAADYNEQYF,TGCAGTGCTAGAGAGGCTCTAGCGGCAGACTACAATGAGCAGTACTTC
TRBD2,few,TRBV20-1,TRBJ2-2,CSAKSPLAGGTGELFF,TGCAGTGCGAAAAGTCCCCTAGCGGGGGGCACCGGGGAGCTGTTTTTT
TRBD2,.,TRBV18,TRBJ2-3,CASSPEGGGDTQYF,TGTGCCAGCTCCCCCGAAGGCGGGGGGGATACGCAGTATTTT
.,.,TRBV28,TRBJ2-5,CASQGGGLGLKETQYF,TGTGCCAGCCAAGGAGGGGGGCTTGGCCTAAAGGAGACCCAGTACTTC
TRBD1,few,TRBV9,TRBJ2-7,CASSVSGQGIHEQYF,TGTGCCAGCAGCGTTAGCGGACAGGGGATCCACGAGCAGTACTTC
.,few,TRBV25-1,TRBJ2-1,CASSESRAGYNEQFF,TGTGCCAGCAGTGAAAGCCGTGCGGGGTACAATGAGCAGTTCTTC
.,.,TRBV20-1,TRBJ2-1,CSARSTESSYNEQFF,TGCAGTGCTAGATCGACAGAGAGCTCCTACAATGAGCAGTTCTTC
.,.,TRBV6-5,TRBJ2-1,CASSYRLAHYNEQFF,TGTGCCAGCAGTTACCGGCTAGCGCATTACAATGAGCAGTTCTTC
TRBD1,few,TRBV4-1,TRBJ2-5,CASSSYQGVEETQYF,TGCGCCAGCAGCTCCTACCAGGGGGTGGAGGAGACCCAGTACTTC
.,.,TRBV5-5,TRBJ1-5,CASSPGAGPQHF,TGTGCCAGCAGCCCGGGGGCGGGGCCCCAGCATTTT
.,.,TRBV20-1,TRBJ1-4,CSATYWDPGHEKLFF,TGCAGTGCCACCTACTGGGACCCAGGGCACGAAAAACTGTTTTTT
.,few,TRBV12-5,TRBJ1-1,CASGFLTVSPGTEAFF,TGTGCTAGTGGTTTTCTGACCGTTTCACCTGGGACTGAAGCTTTCTTT
TRBD1,.,TRBV7-9,TRBJ2-1,CASSYPGQGTYNEQFF,TGTGCCAGCAGCTACCCGGGACAGGGTACCTACAATGAGCAGTTCTTC
TRBD2,.,TRBV7-9,TRBJ2-1,CASSSLSGNSYNEQFF,TGTGCCAGCAGCTCCCTTAGCGGGAACTCCTACAATGAGCAGTTCTTC
.,.,TRBV5-5,TRBJ2-7,CASSFNVAGIEQYF,TGTGCCAGCAGCTTCAACGTGGCAGGGATCGAGCAGTACTTC
.,.,TRBV29-1,TRBJ1-1,CSVRDPGEGTEAFF,TGCAGCGTCCGGGACCCAGGGGAGGGCACTGAAGCTTTCTTT
.,.,TRBV4-1,TRBJ1-2,CASSQVQGVYGYTF,TGCGCCAGCAGCCAAGTACAGGGAGTCTATGGCTACACCTTC
.,few,TRBV6-5,TRBJ2-5,CARETQYF,TGTGCCAGGGAGACCCAGTACTTC
.,.,TRBV4-2,TRBJ2-2,CASSRIQGPTGELFF,TGTGCCAGCAGCCGGATACAGGGTCCCACCGGGGAGCTGTTTTTT
.,few,TRBV3-1,TRBJ2-5,CASSQVTWEETQYF,TGTGCCAGCAGCCAAGTAACGTGGGAAGAGACCCAGTACTTC
.,.,TRBV5-6,TRBJ2-7,CASSPIRSYEQYF,TGTGCCAGCAGCCCAATCAGGTCCTACGAGCAGTACTTC
.,many,TRBV5-1,TRBJ2-5,CASSWQETQYF,TGTGCCAGCAGCTGGCAAGAGACCCAGTACTTC
.,.,TRBV11-1,TRBJ2-7,CASSLERGPTYEQYF,TGTGCCAGCAGCTTAGAAAGGGGACCCACCTACGAGCAGTACTTC
.,.,TRBV3-1,TRBJ2-7,CASSQGGGLRYEQYF,TGTGCCAGCAGCCAAGGAGGAGGGTTAAGATACGAGCAGTACTTC
TRBD1,.,TRBV27,TRBJ2-5,CASSLLDRGQETQYF,TGTGCCAGCAGTTTATTGGACAGGGGGCAAGAGACCCAGTACTTC
.,few,TRBV4-3,TRBJ2-7,CASSQDLSGVDEQYF,TGCGCCAGCAGCCAAGATCTTTCCGGGGTGGACGAGCAGTACTTC
.,.,TRBV3-1,TRBJ2-3,CATSGLFPSTDTQYF,TGTGCCACCAGCGGACTCTTCCCTAGCACAGATACGCAGTATTTT
TRBD1,.,TRBV11-2,TRBJ2-1,CASSPGQGVGSKFF,TGTGCCAGCAGCCCAGGACAGGGGGTCGGCAGTAAGTTCTTC
.,.,TRBV7-2,TRBJ2-7,CASSWRSSYEQYF,TGTGCCAGCAGCTGGCGGAGCTCCTACGAGCAGTACTTC
.,.,TRBV4-1,TRBJ2-1,CASSQDEGGSEQFF,TGCGCCAGCAGCCAAGATGAGGGGGGGAGTGAGCAGTTCTTC
TRBD1,few,TRBV20-1,TRBJ2-7,CSAAGTGVLYEQYF,TGCAGTGCCGCCGGGACAGGGGTGCTCTACGAGCAGTACTTC
TRBD2,.,TRBV6-5,TRBJ2-3,CASRYGVAGSEDTQYF,TGTGCCAGCAGATACGGGGTAGCGGGATCCGAAGATACGCAGTATTTT
TRBD1,.,TRBV27,TRBJ2-7,CASSFSGTGAGEQYF,TGTGCCAGCAGTTTCTCCGGGACAGGGGCTGGCGAGCAGTACTTC